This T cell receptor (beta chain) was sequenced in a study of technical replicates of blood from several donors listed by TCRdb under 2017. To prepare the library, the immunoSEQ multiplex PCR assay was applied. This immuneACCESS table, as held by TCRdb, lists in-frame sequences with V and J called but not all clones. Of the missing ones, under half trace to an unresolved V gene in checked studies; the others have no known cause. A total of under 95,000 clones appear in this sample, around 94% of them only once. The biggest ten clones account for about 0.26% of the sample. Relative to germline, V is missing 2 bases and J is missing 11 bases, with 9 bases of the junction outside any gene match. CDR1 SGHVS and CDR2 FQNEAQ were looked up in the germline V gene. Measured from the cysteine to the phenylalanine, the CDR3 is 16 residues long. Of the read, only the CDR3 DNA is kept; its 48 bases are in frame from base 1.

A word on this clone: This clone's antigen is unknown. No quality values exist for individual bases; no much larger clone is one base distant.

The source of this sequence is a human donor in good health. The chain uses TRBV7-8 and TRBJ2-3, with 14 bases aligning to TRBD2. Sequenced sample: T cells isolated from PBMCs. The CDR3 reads CASSLTGLAGGGRQYF. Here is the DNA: TGTGCCAGCAGCTTAACCGGACTAGCGGGAGGCGGGAGGCAGTATTTT.